This section outlines one TCR beta chain sequence together with its context. Germline V CDR1 and CDR2: SGHRS, YFSETQ. This CDR3 has 15 residues. With 0 bases removed from V and 2 bases from J, the gap between germline ends came to 9 bases. Using immunoSEQ multiplex PCR, the repertoire was profiled, and TCRdb retains in-frame clones only, with some absent. The table records roughly 250,000 clones, 70% of them present only once. The data belong to a study of cytotoxic CD8 clonotypes in ibrutinib-treated CLL. The sequence was collected from a human donor with chronic lymphocytic leukemia. This specimen was PBMCs, taken after 24 months of ibrutinib treatment. The J gene is TRBJ2-1, the V gene TRBV5-1; D ambiguous. The CDR3 DNA follows: TGCGCCAGCAGCTTGGAGTGGGGAACCTACAATGAGCAGTTCTTC. Translated, it gives CASSLEWGTYNEQFF.